This T cell receptor (beta chain) was identified during a study of identical twins. TCRdb called the 5' RACE reads again in MiXCR, with one record for every CDR3 protein. This table holds about 520,000 distinct CDR3 sequences, roughly a fifth found once. Per germline, CDR1 LGHNA and CDR2 YSLEER. The CDR3 loop spans 14 amino acids. Trimming cost V 1 base and J 5 bases, with 11 bases left between them. A further study also used this sample, focusing on T cells expressing NK-cell markers.

The genes are TRBV4-3 and TRBJ1-1; no clear D gene. Sequences were obtained from CD4+ T cells sorted from blood. The receptor comes from a woman between 18 and 29 years old in good health. CDR3 bases: TGCGCCAGCAGCCAAGTGGCCGCGAAAACTGAAGCTTTCTTT. Translating gives CASSQVAAKTEAFF.